This section outlines one T cell receptor beta chain sequence together with its context. Its recognized antigen is unknown. Per-base quality was not reported, and no clone a single base away is much larger than it. Receptor amplification or capture employed the immunoSEQ multiplex PCR assay. For the multiplex PCR, a mixture combining 60 forward primers for TCR Vbeta segments and 13 reverse primers for TCR Jbeta segments was used. The CDR3 region of rearranged TCR beta genes was amplified from genomic DNA by a multiplex PCR assay. On the Illumina HiSeq System, the amplified TCR beta libraries were sequenced as 87-base-pair reads. In the original analysis: A later analysis counted about 82 million unique TCR beta chains across the 650 to 800 repertoires, and some 11 million of these chains were shared by at least two donors. To remove PCR and sequencing errors, raw reads were error-corrected and collapsed into unique sequences using a nearest-neighbor algorithm that merged closely related sequences. To assign V, D and J gene segments, CDR3 sequences were aligned to IMGT reference sequences. For a sequence to be retained, at least a six-nucleotide match to both a V gene segment and a J gene segment was required. Rearrangements were classified as productive when the CDR3 lacked stop codons and remained in frame with V and J, and all other rearrangements were classified as non-productive. Following IMGT convention, CDR3 was defined as the stretch from the second conserved V-encoded cysteine to the conserved J-encoded phenylalanine. In an earlier analysis of roughly 580 of the donors, sequences lacking an unambiguous match to a single V gene segment were excluded. In an earlier analysis of a few hundred of the donors, V segments were called functional above 56.7% productive rearrangements and were called segregating when the between-donor standard deviation exceeded 5%. To diagnose cytomegalovirus status from the catalog of TCR beta chain sequences, a statistical classification framework was built. V and J gene assignment, in a later analysis, came from comparing TCR nucleotide sequences with IMGT/GENE-DB human TR gene sequences. In a later analysis, CDR3 sequences and most-parsimonious VDJ recombination scenarios were assigned using the TCRdist pipeline. In a later analysis, each TCR beta chain was defined by its CDR3 amino acid sequence together with its V-gene family, and reads without a unique V-gene family were excluded. To address suspected cross-contamination and a sequencing artifact, a later analysis removed around 600 highly shared, low-generation-probability nucleotide sequences. In a later analysis, a clonal expansion index was calculated for each public chain from normalized within-repertoire ranks of inferred template counts. A later analysis computed generation probabilities with a VDJ recombination model fitted to out-of-frame rearrangements, and checked the results against IGoR. A later analysis scored TCR-TCR, TCR-HLA and TCR-CMV co-occurrence with hypergeometric tests, applying a repertoire-size bias correction to TCR pairs. A later analysis estimated false discovery rates by permuting HLA or CMV assignments 20 times. In a later analysis, co-occurring TCRs were grouped using DBSCAN, with TCRdist sequence similarity added in when clustering inside HLA-allele-positive subsets. Co-occurrence clustering excluded repertoires with fewer than 30,000 or more than 120,000 public chains, plus five with anomalous nucleotide sharing. TCRdb limited this immuneACCESS table to in-frame rearrangements with V and J called. A share of clones is missing; checked studies link under half to unresolved V genes, and the rest is unexplained. V and J calls and clone size are copied from that table; D and trimming were computed from the DNA. Present in this sample are hundreds of thousands of clones, around 80% of which were seen just once. The ten largest make up under 0.85% of the sample.

The sample originates from a study of cytomegalovirus exposure and HLA in healthy donors (dated by TCRdb to 2017 to 2019). Regarding the complete study: An earlier analysis of some 600 of the donors reported 250 to 300 Gb of sequence data and around 110 million unique TCR beta sequences obtained from about 180 million T cells. Every discovery cohort repertoire had been produced on one sequencing platform. Rather than using new phenotypic data, the later analysis identified candidate immune exposures from TCR beta sequences and from how often those sequences occurred across donors. The study was designed to test whether signatures of past pathogen exposure could be identified by cataloging public T cell receptors. A later genetic analysis took genome-wide SNP genotypes for about three fifths of the roughly 700 donors and used that subset as a discovery cohort. The study profiled the T cell repertoires of hundreds of subjects by immunosequencing and related them to cytomegalovirus serostatus. HLA typing included class I and class II loci at four-digit resolution. The number of typed donors differed by locus: about 620-640 for A, B, C, DRB1 and DQB1; 500 to 550 for DQA1; 606 for DPA1; and 450 to 480 for DPB1. The genetic ancestry cluster associated with self-reported Caucasian donors included 80% to 90% of the 398 genotyped donors. Donor age, sex, ethnicity and CMV serostatus were compiled together with the repertoire data. In an earlier analysis of 587 of the donors, high-throughput TCR beta sequencing was used to judge whether each TCR beta V gene segment behaved as functional or pseudogenic. In a later analysis, previously published TCR beta repertoires from several hundred donors were re-analyzed and high-resolution HLA genotyping was added so that TCR occurrence patterns could be studied. A separate validation cohort of 100 to 150 different subjects was used in addition to the roughly 670-subject first cohort. Because of strong linkage in the cohort, roughly five DR-DQ haplotypes were treated as single units for association and clustering. On average, roughly 240,000 unique TCR beta nucleotide sequences were sequenced per donor among about 400 genotyped donors of the cohort, with roughly 18% of those sequences being non-productive. Around 300 gigabases of sequencing data and around 87 million unique TCR sequences were included in an early release covering around 600 HLA-typed donors. To predict cytomegalovirus infection status, the study combined high-throughput TCR immunosequencing, statistical association of individual TCRs with disease status, and machine learning.

The cohort consisted of 670 or so healthy bone marrow donors. All cohort members were sampled while nominally healthy, although unrecorded immune exposures were likely present. The donor tested CMV seronegative and was one of the 352 seronegative cohort members. A peripheral blood sample was collected from each donor, and TCR beta sequencing was performed on peripheral blood mononuclear cells. The Qiagen DNeasy Blood Extraction Kit was used to extract genomic DNA from the blood cell samples. For CDR1 and CDR2, the germline V gene lists SGHRS and YFSETQ. The CDR3 measures 16 amino acids from cysteine to phenylalanine. The sequence is cut down to CDR3 DNA, 48 bases in frame from base 1. V lost 2 bases and J lost 3 bases, and the count of bases not matched to a germline gene is 6. Findings and caveats that apply to the study as a whole: Roughly uniform sequencing depth across donors was assumed in presence/absence analyses, although this assumption may not hold. At a false discovery rate of 0.05, a later analysis linked roughly 17,000 TCR beta sequences to specific HLA alleles. A further reported finding was that TCR beta sequences accurately predicted the HLA-A and HLA-B alleles for most subjects in the first cohort. Broadly in line with IMGT annotations, most TCR beta V segments showed up in productive rearrangements about 87% or about 30% of the time in an earlier analysis of around 550 of the donors. CMV serostatus was the only immune exposure information available for the cohort. A later analysis found that most CMV-associated TCR beta chains appeared HLA-restricted, with HLA associations seemingly driven largely by CMV exposure. Cytomegalovirus status was reported to be diagnosed by the classifier with high specificity and sensitivity in both the original and validation cohorts. According to a later analysis, parvovirus B19, influenza, CMV and Epstein-Barr virus appeared linked to several top co-occurrence clusters. Because some donors lacked HLA typing at each locus, the association tests relied only on the typed subset. An association between a missense DCLRE1C variant and V-gene and J-gene trimming of TCR beta chains was found in a later genetic analysis and replicated in an independent cohort. A group of highly shared sequence variants was considered likely to be a technical artifact of the sequencing pipeline. In a later genetic analysis, fewer N-insertions in productive TCRs were reported among donors in an Asian-associated ancestry cluster than the roughly 640-donor mean. In a later analysis, the rate of TCR association differed among HLA loci, with DRB1 alleles having the most associated TCRs and HLA-C alleles having the fewest. In a later analysis, HLA-associated TCR beta chains were found to be more clonally expanded and to have lower generation probabilities than equally common non-associated chains. The authors suggested that the approach could potentially be generalized to other disease states and immunological phenotypes. Some IMGT-functional V segments, including TRBV6-2 and TRBV6-3, could not be distinguished by the 87-base-pair reads and were therefore excluded. A total of fewer than 200 TCR beta chains were listed by the study as associated with cytomegalovirus. Correlated functional status among segregating V segments might reflect linkage disequilibrium, but an unknown experimental factor could not be ruled out. Most TCR sequences were seen in very few donors, while some public TCRs were found in many individuals. This cohort had only TCR beta chains sequenced, and the lack of alpha or paired-chain data limited which features could be detected. Three of the identified cytomegalovirus-associated TCR beta chains were confirmed in vitro to be specific for cytomegalovirus antigens. When HLA alleles, especially DR and DQ, strongly co-occurred, attributing TCR associations to individual alleles was difficult. Because counts were too low, about 18 rarely observed V segments, including chromosome 9 orphons, were left out of the earlier analysis of about 620 of the donors.

The sequenced sample consisted of PBMCs. This chain is built from TRBV5-1 and TRBJ2-4; 9 of the junction bases match TRBD2. This clonotype was obtained from a boy younger than 10 in good health and CMV-seronegative. The CDR3 protein sequence reads: CASSFPSGEGKNIQYF. The nucleotides are TGCGCCAGCAGCTTCCCTAGCGGGGAGGGCAAAAACATTCAGTACTTC.